This T cell receptor beta chain emerged from a study of blood T cells in healthy people across ages. As regards this clonotype: Antigen specificity is unknown.

It was with a sample-barcoded 5' primer and a J-beta primer mix that a second PCR of roughly 7 to 12 cycles was run. Every sample produced at least 2.5 million CDR3-containing paired-end reads. TCRdb reanalysed the 5' RACE reads using MiXCR and keeps one entry per CDR3 protein. The repertoire holds 700,000 to 900,000 distinct CDR3 sequences, with 53% as singletons. Looked up from germline, CDR1 is SGHAT and CDR2 is FQNNGV. V lost 1 base and J 4 bases, leaving 13 bases between the germline ends. CDR3 length: 15 amino acids. Study-wide findings and caveats: Among long-lived donors, naive CD4+ cells were more numerous and diversity higher than in aged donors.

Material: blood. The TCR sequence derives from a man at least 80 years old in good health. The chain couples TRBV11-2 to TRBJ1-2; D may be TRBD1 (6 bases). CDR3 protein: CASSLVGGQAYGYTF. CDR3 nucleotide sequence: TGTGCCAGCAGCTTAGTTGGGGGGCAGGCCTATGGCTACACCTTC.